The 20 T cell receptor beta chains in this list originate from one sample, sequenced in a study of regulatory T cells in long-lasting Graves disease. Construction of TCR beta libraries relied on iRepertoire HTBI primers and on Arm-PCR targeting CDR3 regions. TCRdb reprocessed the multiplex PCR reads with MiXCR, giving one entry per CDR3 protein. The profile shows 620,000 or so distinct CDR3 sequences, roughly 15% of them singletons. Indicated time point: newly diagnosed GD, antithyroid drugs for less than 3 months. Construction of the TCR library relied on RNA isolated from PBMCs. These data were likewise used in another study, on T cells in Graves' hyperthyroidism and ophthalmopathy.

The sample here was peripheral blood mononuclear cells (PBMCs), taken at new diagnosis, from a patient treated with antithyroid drugs. These TCRs come from a woman aged 25 to 45 with Graves disease.

This clonotype came up many times. The V call is TRBV5-1, the J call TRBJ2-1; no firm D call. The germline CDR1 and CDR2 sequences are SGHRS and YFSETQ. V lost 4 bases and J lost 5, with 10 bases in between. CDR3 length equals 13 residues. CDR3 sequence reads: CASSQPQNNEQFF. In DNA form, the CDR3 reads TGCGCCAGCAGCCAACCACAAAACAATGAGCAGTTCTTC.

This clonotype was seen many times. The chain recombines TRBV3-1 with TRBJ1-1; possibly TRBD1 for D (5 bases). With 4 bases removed from V and 3 bases from J, the gap between germline ends came to 9 bases. Germline CDR1 reads LGHDT; CDR2 reads YNNKEL (reference sequence). This CDR3 has 13 residues. In DNA form, the CDR3 reads TGTGCCAGCAGCCGTCTGGGGGACACTGAAGCTTTCTTT. Protein sequence: CASSRLGDTEAFF. The full variable domain, rest sourced from reference TRBV3-1 and TRBJ1-1, is DTAVSQTPKYLVTQMGNDKSIKCEQNLGHDTMYWYKQDSKKFLKIMFSYNNKELIINETVPNRFSPKSPDKAHLNLHINSLELGDSAVYFCASSRLGDTEAFFGQGTRLTVV.

V gene TRBV30 combines with J gene TRBJ2-1, with TRBD2 as a possible D gene (5 bases). Trimming cost V 1 base and J 0 bases, with 10 bases left between them. This CDR3 spans 15 amino acids. Germline CDR1 GTSNPN, CDR2 SVGIG (reference sequence). Written as DNA, the CDR3 is TGTGCCTGGAGTGAGCAAGCGGACTCCTACAATGAGCAGTTCTTC. Residues: CAWSEQADSYNEQFF.

This chain joins TRBV12-5 and TRBJ1-1, with unresolved D. CDR3 length: 12 amino acids. CDR1 and CDR2 (germline): LGHNT, FRNRAP. V was cut by 7 bases and J by 6 bases, with 12 bases left in between. The CDR3 DNA reads as TGTGCTAGTGCCCTGGGTGGGGCTGAAGCTTTCTTT. Protein: CASALGGAEAFF.

V gene TRBV10-2 combines with J gene TRBJ2-5; D possibly corresponds to TRBD2 (5 bases). The CDR3 totals 14 residues. V lost 0 bases to trimming and J lost 4 bases, with 9 bases between them. The germline CDR1 and CDR2 sequences are WSHSY and SAAADI. The CDR3 reads CASSESSGRETQYF. The DNA for the CDR3 is TGCGCCAGCAGTGAGTCTTCGGGGAGAGAGACCCAGTACTTC.

This clonotype was seen many times. The V call is TRBV12-3 or TRBV12-4, the J call TRBJ2-2, with 7 nucleotides matching TRBD2. V lost 3 bases to trimming and J lost 0 bases; unmatched junction nucleotides: 4. This CDR3 comprises 16 residues. CDR3 DNA sequence: TGTGCCAGCAGTTTGTCTAGCGGTGCGAACACCGGGGAGCTGTTTTTT. This sequence encodes CASSLSSGANTGELFF.

This clonotype came up many times. CDR3 amino acids: CASGDGTDTQYF. The CDR3 DNA follows: TGTGCCAGCGGAGACGGCACAGATACGCAGTATTTT. The chain carries TRBV3-1 and TRBJ2-3, with D hard to call. The CDR3 is 12 residues long. Between the trimmed V and J ends, which lost 8 bases and 1 base, there was a span of 7 bases. The germline CDR1 and CDR2 sequences are LGHDT and YNNKEL (reference sequence).

The chain recombines TRBV4-1 with TRBJ2-3; the D gene is possibly TRBD2 (6 bases). CDR3 length equals 15 residues. The germline V gene encodes CDR1 MGHRA and CDR2 YSYEKL. Trimming left V 3 bases short and J 3 bases short, with 13 bases between. CDR3 nucleotides: TGCGCCAGCAGCCATCCGGGAGAGCCTACAGATACGCAGTATTTT. It specifies CASSHPGEPTDTQYF.

This chain connects TRBV7-9 to TRBJ2-7; D is perhaps TRBD1 (6 bases). The CDR3 runs 14 residues. V lost 5 bases and J lost 3, with 14 bases in between. Germline assignment: CDR1 SEHNR and CDR2 FQNEAQ (reference sequence). The chain's CDR3 is CASSLSGHRYEQYF. DNA of the CDR3: TGTGCCAGCAGCCTATCGGGACACCGCTACGAGCAGTACTTC.

This clonotype was counted at least ten times. The chain has TRBV11-2 and TRBJ1-6, with D possibly matching TRBD1 (6 bases). From germline, CDR1 is SGHAT and CDR2 FQNNGV. V was trimmed by 5 bases and J by 7 bases, leaving 12 bases between them. The CDR3 has 14 amino acids. The DNA of the CDR3 is TGTGCCAGCAGCAACCAGGGGAAAAATTCACCCCTCCACTTT. Amino acids: CASSNQGKNSPLHF.

A remark on this clonotype: This clone may be a read error of a much larger clone one base away. The chain is built from TRBV12-3 or TRBV12-4 and TRBJ2-7; D might be TRBD1 (5 bases). The CDR3 length is 16 residues. The CDR3 loop is CASSFFPLAGPREQHF. DNA for the CDR3: TGTGCCAGCAGTTTTTTTCCCCTTGCAGGGCCTCGTGAGCAGCACTTC.

This chain uses TRBV27 with TRBJ2-1, with D perhaps TRBD2 (7 bases). The DNA end favors TRBJ2-5, so the J call may be wrong. This CDR3 is 14 amino acids long. Germline loops: CDR1 MNHEY, CDR2 SMNVEV (reference sequence). Here the CDR3 DNA reads TGTGCCAGCCAGGGCTTGAGGGGGGGTGAGACCCAGTACTTC. Its protein is CASQGLRGGETQYF.

This clonotype was seen ten or more times. This sequence joins TRBV28 and TRBJ2-7; 10 nucleotides agree with TRBD2. Looked up from germline, CDR1 is MDHEN and CDR2 is SYDVKM. J was trimmed by 3 bases and V by 4 bases; bases with no gene match: 3. The CDR3 loop spans 14 amino acids. DNA of the CDR3: TGTGCCAGCAGTTCTAGCGGGAGTAACTACGAGCAGTACTTC. Its protein is CASSSSGSNYEQYF.

This clonotype was recorded many times. The rearrangement uses TRBV3-1 and TRBJ2-1; TRBD1 aligns across 7 bases. CDR1 and CDR2 (germline): LGHDT, YNNKEL (reference sequence). This CDR3 is built from 13 residues. Trimming at V came to 0 bases and at J to 9 bases, leaving 2 bases not matched to a gene. The DNA for the CDR3 is TGTGCCAGCAGCCAAGAGGGGACAGTTGAGCAGTTCTTC. Translated: CASSQEGTVEQFF.

In its sample, this clonotype was seen many times. The V call is TRBV28, the J call TRBJ2-5, with D hard to call. Trimming cost V 3 bases and J 1 base, with 12 bases left between them. This CDR3 contains 15 residues. The germline V gene has CDR1 MDHEN and CDR2 SYDVKM. The DNA for the CDR3 is TGTGCCAGCAGTTTGAGAGGAAATACCCAAGAGACCCAGTACTTC. Its translation is CASSLRGNTQETQYF.

This clonotype was observed many times. V gene TRBV6-1 combines with J gene TRBJ1-6; no definite D call. In germline, CDR1 is MNHNS, CDR2 SASEGT. The V and J ends lost 6 bases and 0 bases respectively, with 15 bases between them. The CDR3 runs 17 residues. The CDR3 sequence is CASRKLQPSSYNSPLHF. The CDR3 DNA reads as TGTGCCAGCAGAAAGCTACAACCGAGCTCCTATAATTCACCCCTCCACTTT.

The chain employs TRBV20-1 and TRBJ2-1, with 13 bases aligning to TRBD2. This CDR3 region has 16 residues. Germline loops: CDR1 DFQATT, CDR2 SNEGSKA (reference sequence). Unmatched junction bases numbered 9, after V lost 3 bases and J lost 7 bases. CDR3 protein: CSASLTSGRLYNEQFF. CDR3 DNA sequence: TGCAGTGCTAGTTTGACTAGCGGGAGGTTATATAATGAGCAGTTCTTC.

The chain employs TRBV7-3 and TRBJ2-5; 8 bases map to TRBD2. Trimming cost V 0 bases and J 5 bases; bases outside gene matches: 8. The CDR3 length is 16 residues. Germline V lookup: CDR1 SGHTA, CDR2 FQGTGA. The CDR3 DNA reads as TGTGCCAGCAGCTTAACGGGGACTAGTCTCGGTGAGACCCAGTACTTC. Protein sequence: CASSLTGTSLGETQYF.

The chain recombines TRBV28 with TRBJ1-2; D gene unclear. CDR3 length: 14 residues. Germline loops: CDR1 MDHEN, CDR2 SYDVKM. Trimming cost V 9 bases and J 6 bases, with 20 bases left between them. The chain's CDR3 is CASLSESVENGYTF. The CDR3 DNA follows: TGTGCCAGTCTTTCTGAATCGGTCGAAAATGGCTACACCTTC.

This clonotype was recorded many times. The V call is TRBV6-5, the J call TRBJ2-7; 7 bases map to TRBD2. This CDR3 has 16 amino acids. In germline, CDR1 is MNHEY, CDR2 SVGAGI. Trimming took 4 bases from V and 4 from J; bases not matched to a gene: 13. This chain's CDR3 is CASSSPPLSGKYEQYF. CDR3 DNA sequence: TGTGCCAGCAGTTCCCCTCCCCTGAGCGGGAAATACGAGCAGTACTTC.